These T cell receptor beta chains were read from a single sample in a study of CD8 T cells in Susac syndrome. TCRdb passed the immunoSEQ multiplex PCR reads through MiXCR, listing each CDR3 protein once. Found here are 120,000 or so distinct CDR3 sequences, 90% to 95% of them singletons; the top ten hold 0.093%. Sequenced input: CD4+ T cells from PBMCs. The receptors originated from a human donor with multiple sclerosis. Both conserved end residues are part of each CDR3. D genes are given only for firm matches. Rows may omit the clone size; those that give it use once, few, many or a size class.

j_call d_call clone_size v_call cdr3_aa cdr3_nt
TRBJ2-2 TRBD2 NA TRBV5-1 CASSLVLAANTGELFF TGCGCCAGCAGCTTGGTGCTAGCGGCGAACACCGGGGAGCTGTTTTTT
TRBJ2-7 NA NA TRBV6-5 CASSPWNGEQYF TGTGCCAGCAGTCCATGGAATGGCGAGCAGTACTTC
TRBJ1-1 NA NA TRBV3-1 CASSQAGSNTEAFF TGTGCCAGCAGCCAAGCGGGATCGAACACTGAAGCTTTCTTT
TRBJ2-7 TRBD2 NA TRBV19 CASSPGGSSSYEQYF TGTGCCAGTAGCCCGGGGGGGTCGAGCTCCTACGAGCAGTACTTC
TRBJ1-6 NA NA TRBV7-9 CASSLTPITPLHF TGTGCCAGCAGCCTCACCCCTATTACACCCCTCCACTTT
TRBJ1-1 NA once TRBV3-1 CASSQVRRTDTEAFF TGTGCCAGCAGCCAAGTTCGTCGGACAGACACTGAAGCTTTCTTT
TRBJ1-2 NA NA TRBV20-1 CSASRSAGYTF TGCAGTGCTAGTCGGTCAGCTGGCTACACCTTC
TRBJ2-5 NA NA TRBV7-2 CASSLVTSRETQYF TGTGCCAGCAGCTTAGTAACTAGCAGAGAGACCCAGTACTTC
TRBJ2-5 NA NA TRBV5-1 CASSSQHQAETQYF TGCGCCAGCAGCTCTCAGCACCAGGCGGAGACCCAGTACTTC
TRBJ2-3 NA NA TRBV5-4 CASSLDGGRDTQYF TGTGCCAGCAGCTTGGACGGGGGGCGCGATACGCAGTATTTT
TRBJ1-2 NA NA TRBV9 CASTKSLAHGYTF TGTGCCAGCACCAAAAGCCTGGCCCATGGCTACACCTTC
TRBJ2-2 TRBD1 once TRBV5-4 CASTLQGVNTGELFF TGTGCCAGCACCCTACAGGGGGTGAACACCGGGGAGCTGTTTTTT
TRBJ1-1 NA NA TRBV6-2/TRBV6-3 CASSYVGVEAFF TGTGCCAGCAGTTACGTCGGGGTTGAAGCTTTCTTT
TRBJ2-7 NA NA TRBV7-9 CASSLEYEQYF TGTGCCAGCAGCTTAGAATACGAGCAGTACTTC
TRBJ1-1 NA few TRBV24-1 CATSDRRGEAFF TGTGCCACCAGTGATCGACGGGGTGAAGCTTTCTTT
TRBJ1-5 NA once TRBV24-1 CATSAPGGNQPQHF TGTGCCACCAGTGCCCCTGGCGGGAATCAGCCCCAGCATTTT
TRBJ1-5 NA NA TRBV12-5 CASGSRGNQPQHF TGTGCTAGTGGTTCCAGGGGTAATCAGCCCCAGCATTTT
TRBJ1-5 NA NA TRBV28 CASSLRDIEKPQHF TGTGCCAGCAGTTTGAGGGATATAGAAAAGCCCCAGCATTTT
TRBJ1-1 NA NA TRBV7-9 CASSLESGTEAFF TGTGCCAGCAGCTTAGAGTCGGGCACTGAAGCTTTCTTT
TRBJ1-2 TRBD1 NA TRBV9 CASSESSGGHYGYTF TGTGCCAGCAGCGAGTCCTCAGGGGGACACTATGGCTACACCTTC
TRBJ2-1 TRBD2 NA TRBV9 CASSVLSGGAYNEQFF TGTGCCAGCAGCGTATTAAGCGGGGGGGCCTACAATGAGCAGTTCTTC
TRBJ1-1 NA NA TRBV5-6 CASSWGGQWVPTEAFF TGTGCCAGCAGCTGGGGCGGACAGTGGGTACCCACTGAAGCTTTCTTT
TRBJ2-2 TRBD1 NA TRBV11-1 CASSAGQGGELFF TGTGCCAGCAGCGCGGGACAGGGCGGGGAGCTGTTTTTT
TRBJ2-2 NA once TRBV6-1 CASSSGLIPGELFF TGTGCCAGCAGCTCCGGCCTCATACCCGGGGAGCTGTTTTTT
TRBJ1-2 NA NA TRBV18 CASSPPVQSYGYTF TGTGCCAGCTCACCACCAGTCCAGAGCTATGGCTACACCTTC
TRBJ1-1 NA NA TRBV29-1 CSVVGGGAEAFF TGCAGCGTTGTTGGGGGAGGAGCTGAAGCTTTCTTT
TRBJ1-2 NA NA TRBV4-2 CASSQVTNYGYTF TGTGCCAGCAGCCAAGTAACGAACTATGGCTACACCTTC
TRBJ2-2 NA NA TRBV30 CAWSVVAYTGELFF TGTGCCTGGAGTGTAGTTGCCTACACCGGGGAGCTGTTTTTT
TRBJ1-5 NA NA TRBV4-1 CASSAKLWGLLNQPQHF TGCGCCAGCAGCGCCAAACTCTGGGGATTGCTAAATCAGCCCCAGCATTTT
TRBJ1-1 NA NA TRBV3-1 CASSQRWGLGTEAFF TGTGCCAGCAGCCAAAGGTGGGGGCTGGGGACTGAAGCTTTCTTT
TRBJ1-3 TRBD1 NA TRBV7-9 CASGAYRGPSGNTIYF TGTGCCAGCGGGGCTTACAGGGGCCCCTCTGGAAACACCATATATTTT
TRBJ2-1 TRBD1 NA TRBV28 CASRRGQANNEQFF TGTGCCAGCCGTCGGGGACAGGCTAACAATGAGCAGTTCTTC
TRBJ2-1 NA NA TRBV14 CASSHSGSTMEEQFF TGTGCCAGCAGCCATTCCGGCTCTACTATGGAGGAGCAGTTCTTC
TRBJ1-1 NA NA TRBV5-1 CASSLGGPEAFF TGCGCCAGCAGCTTGGGGGGGCCTGAAGCTTTCTTT
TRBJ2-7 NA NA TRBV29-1 CSAFRGGDPYEQYF TGCAGCGCCTTTAGGGGTGGGGATCCCTACGAGCAGTACTTC
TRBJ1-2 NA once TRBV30 CAWSRARTTGYTF TGTGCCTGGAGTCGCGCTCGGACTACTGGCTACACCTTC
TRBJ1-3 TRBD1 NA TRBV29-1 CSVTTTGTGNTIYF TGCAGCGTTACAACGACAGGGACTGGAAACACCATATATTTT
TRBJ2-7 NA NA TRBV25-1 CASSDLPYEQYF TGTGCCAGCAGTGATCTTCCCTACGAGCAGTACTTC
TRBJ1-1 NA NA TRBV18 CASSPQAPNTEAFF TGTGCCAGCTCACCACAGGCCCCGAACACTGAAGCTTTCTTT
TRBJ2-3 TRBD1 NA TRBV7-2 CATRGGPSLNTQYF TGTGCCACCCGAGGGGGCCCGTCCTTGAATACGCAGTATTTT
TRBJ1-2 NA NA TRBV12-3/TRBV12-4 CASRAEGNYGYTF TGTGCCAGCAGAGCCGAGGGTAACTATGGCTACACCTTC
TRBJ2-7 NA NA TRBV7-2 CASSLASGAGYEQYF TGTGCCAGCAGCTTAGCCTCAGGGGCGGGGTACGAGCAGTACTTC
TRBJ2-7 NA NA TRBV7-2 CASSRLLALGEQYF TGTGCCAGCAGCCGCTTACTAGCTTTGGGGGAGCAGTACTTC
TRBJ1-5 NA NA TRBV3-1 CASSQEGAGNQPQHF TGTGCCAGCAGCCAAGAAGGAGCGGGCAATCAGCCCCAGCATTTT
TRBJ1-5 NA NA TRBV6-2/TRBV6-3 CASISGHSNQPQHF TGTGCCAGCATTTCGGGGCATAGCAATCAGCCCCAGCATTTT